The sequence of this TCR beta chain was determined in a study of blood T cells in healthy people across ages. Broader study findings: With donor CMV status unknown, expanded clonotype changes were possibly confounded.

The CDR3 runs 13 residues. The germline V gene encodes CDR1 MNHEY and CDR2 SVGEGT. For the second PCR, which ran for roughly 6 to 11 cycles, a sample-barcoded 5' primer and a J-beta primer mix were used. All cDNA molecules were each tagged by a template-switch adaptor with 12 random nucleotides. One entry per CDR3 protein results from TCRdb running MiXCR on the 5' RACE reads. The table lists about 1,800,000 distinct CDR3 sequences, under 30% of them singletons. This clonotype was picked up a small number of times. Its target is not known. The sample consisted of blood. The origin of this receptor is a woman aged 25 to 39 in good health. This chain uses TRBV6-2 or TRBV6-3 with TRBJ2-5; no firm D call. The closer fit of TRBJ2-7 to the DNA end suggests the J call may be wrong. CDR3 sequence: CASSYSMRYEQYF. CDR3 nucleotides: TGTGCCAGCAGTTACTCTATGAGGTACGAGCAGTACTTC.